This TCR beta chain is from a study of response to subunit inactivated influenza vaccine. This clonotype was recorded at least ten times. Its antigen is unidentified. V shed 2 bases and J shed 4 bases, with 11 bases lying between them. The CDR3 is made up of 15 amino acids. Germline V gives CDR1 SGHAT, CDR2 FQNNGV. Regarding the study as a whole: It was suggested by the authors that few new T cells are recruited by each seasonal influenza vaccination.

One entry per CDR3 protein results from TCRdb running MiXCR on the RT-PCR reads. The repertoire consists of 550,000 to 600,000 distinct CDR3 sequences, with around 11% occurring once and the leading ten covering roughly 10%. The sample here was PBMCs from blood, taken on the day of vaccination. This sequence joins TRBV11-2 and TRBJ2-2; D may be TRBD1 or TRBD2 (5 bases each). The origin of this receptor is a man aged 50-60 years who received an inactivated influenza vaccine. In DNA form, the CDR3 reads TGTGCCAGCAGCTTAATGGGGGATTTCACCGGGGAGCTGTTTTTT. Its protein is CASSLMGDFTGELFF.